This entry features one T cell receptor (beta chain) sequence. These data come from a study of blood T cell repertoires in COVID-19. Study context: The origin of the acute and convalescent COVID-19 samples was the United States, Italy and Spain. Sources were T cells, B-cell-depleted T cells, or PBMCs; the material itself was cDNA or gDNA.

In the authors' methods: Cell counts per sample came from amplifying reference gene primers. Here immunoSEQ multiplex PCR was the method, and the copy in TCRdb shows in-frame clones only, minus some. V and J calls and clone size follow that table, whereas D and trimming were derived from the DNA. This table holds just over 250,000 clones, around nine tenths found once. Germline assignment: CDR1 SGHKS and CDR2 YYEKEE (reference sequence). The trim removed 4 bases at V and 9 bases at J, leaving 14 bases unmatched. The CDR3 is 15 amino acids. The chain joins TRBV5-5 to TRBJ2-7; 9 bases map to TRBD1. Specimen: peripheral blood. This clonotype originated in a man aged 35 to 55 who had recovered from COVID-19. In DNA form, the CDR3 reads TGTGCCAGCAGCCCCCCGGGACAGGGAGTAAGGAGGCAGTACTTC. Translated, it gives CASSPPGQGVRRQYF.